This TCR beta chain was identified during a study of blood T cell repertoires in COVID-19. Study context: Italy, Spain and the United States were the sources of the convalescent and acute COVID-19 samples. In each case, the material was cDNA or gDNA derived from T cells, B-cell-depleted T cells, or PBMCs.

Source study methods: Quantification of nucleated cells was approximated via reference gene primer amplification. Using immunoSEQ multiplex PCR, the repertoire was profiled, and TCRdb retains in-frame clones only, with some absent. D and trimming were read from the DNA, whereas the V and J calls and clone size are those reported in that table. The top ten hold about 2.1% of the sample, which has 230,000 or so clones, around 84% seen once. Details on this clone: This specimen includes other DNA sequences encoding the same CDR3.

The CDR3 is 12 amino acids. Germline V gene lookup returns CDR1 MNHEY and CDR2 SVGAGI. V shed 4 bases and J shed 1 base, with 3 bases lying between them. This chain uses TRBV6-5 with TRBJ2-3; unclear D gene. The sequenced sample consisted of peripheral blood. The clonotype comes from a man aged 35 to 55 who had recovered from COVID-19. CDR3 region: CASSSGTDTQYF. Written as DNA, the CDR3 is TGTGCCAGCAGTTCTGGCACAGATACGCAGTATTTT.